This TCR beta chain was documented in a study of B cell selection in AIRE deficiency. Regulatory T cells were sorted as CD4+CD25hiCD127low/negative cells. The CDR3 loop spans 15 amino acids. Germline CDR1 SNHLY, CDR2 FYNNEI. V lost 4 bases and J lost 7, with 19 bases in between. Study results and limitations: About 30.6% of healthy-donor shared Treg TCRbeta sequences appeared in patient Tconv cells.

In the authors' methods: Treg pools: roughly 6.2x10^4 distinct patient, over 80,000 donor TCRbeta sequences. Repertoires were generated with immunoSEQ multiplex PCR, while TCRdb's copy carries only in-frame clones and drops some. V, J and clone size were drawn from that table, and D and trimming were deduced from the DNA. The sample has roughly 18,000 clones, under 95% seen once; the top ten hold under 0.9%. This clone was seen a single time. What it binds is not known. This chain connects TRBV2 to TRBJ1-2, with a weak D call TRBD1 (5 bases). This TCR derives from a human donor in good health. Input material: CD4+CD25+ Tregs sorted from PBMCs. Here the CDR3 reads CASSVRAGSPLGYTF. In nucleotides, the CDR3 is TGTGCCAGCAGTGTTAGGGCAGGGAGTCCCCTTGGCTACACCTTC.